This T cell receptor beta chain was sequenced in a study of cytotoxic CD8 clonotypes in ibrutinib-treated CLL. Study-wide results and limits: The study found baseline clonality above age-matched healthy donors, tracking circulating CD8+ T-cell counts.

The planned depth of sequencing spanned 1 in 200,000 to 1 in 1 million T cells. The assay was immunoSEQ multiplex PCR, and TCRdb's table has in-frame clones only and misses some. The sample has around 41,000 clones; around 70% are singletons. The V gene's germline CDR1 is SQVTM and CDR2 ANQGSEA. V lost 3 bases, J lost 0 bases, and 6 bases lay in between. The CDR3 runs to 14 residues. As to this clone: Its antigen is undetermined.

The chain couples TRBV29-1 to TRBJ2-6, with D unresolved. The source of this sequence is a human donor with chronic lymphocytic leukemia. Here the sequenced sample was PBMCs, taken at disease progression, from a patient treated with ibrutinib. CDR3 sequence: CSVEGSSGANVLTF. The CDR3 region has the DNA TGCAGCGTTGAGGGTAGCTCTGGGGCCAACGTCCTGACTTTC. The full variable domain, rest sourced from reference TRBV29-1 and TRBJ2-6, is SAVISQKPSRDICQRGTSLTIQCQVDSQVTMMFWYRQQPGQSLTLIATANQGSEATYESGFVIDKFPISRPNLTFSTLTVSNMSPEDSSIYLCSVEGSSGANVLTFGAGSRLTVL.